The present T cell receptor (beta chain) was sequenced within a study of tumor-infiltrating lymphocytes in primary liver carcinoma (dated 2017 in TCRdb). Describing the broader study: Between late 2015 and 2016, 4 to 6 patients in China with histopathologically diagnosed primary liver carcinoma had surgical resection. Of the five patients, three men and two women aged 30 to 69 years, four had hepatocellular carcinoma and one had combined HCC and intrahepatic cholangiocarcinoma. The five patients had tumors of stage T1-T3 N0M0, with maximum diameters ranging from about 4 to 11 cm. Samples yielded roughly 3.5 to 8 million productive TCRbeta reads; read depth did not differ significantly between tissue types. The study combined TCRbeta repertoire sequencing, expression microarrays and whole-exome sequencing across five regions of each liver tumor, with adjacent normal tissue and blood. A total of around 35 specimens from 5 patients went through TCRbeta repertoire sequencing, namely 25 tumor regions, 5 adjacent noncancerous liver tissues and 5 peripheral blood samples. High reproducibility was observed for the technical replicate repertoires, with mean shared-clone rates approximately 0.9 and correlation coefficients above 0.95. Results and caveats for the whole study, not just this receptor: Because only the TCR beta chain was sequenced and unpaired alpha chains were not captured, true repertoire diversity is likely underestimated. Consistent with antigen-driven expansion, pairs of tumor regions showed higher repertoire overlap (mean roughly 36%) than either tumor-adjacent pairs (approximately 17%) or tumor-blood pairs (approximately 15%). The study included only four to six patients, and the authors note findings should be validated in a larger study. Because the samples were bulk and unsorted, CD4+ and CD8+ T cell repertoires could not be compared. A significantly larger repertoire fraction was made up by the top 250 clones in tumors than in blood (p = 0.039).

TRIzol reagent was used to extract blood RNA from unsorted whole blood, while the DNeasy Blood & Tissue kit provided the germline DNA. At the time of sampling, the patients had chronic HBV infection and had not received any treatment. Before surgery, approximately 3.8 milliliters of peripheral blood were drawn into K2EDTA tubes. Concerning this clonotype: It has no known antigen specificity. Being one base from a much bigger clone, this may be a read error.

A constant-region primer and ProtoScript II reverse transcriptase were used to reverse-transcribe TCRbeta-specific cDNA from about 0.55 ug total RNA. Construction of the TCRbeta libraries relied on three nested rounds of multiplex PCR, following a slightly modified ARM-PCR procedure. The first two PCR rounds used multiplex TRBV1-TRBV30 forward primers with a Cbeta reverse primer, each for approximately 9 cycles. Sample barcodes and Illumina adapters were attached in a final 25-cycle PCR using Deep VentR polymerase. Amplicons of 200-500 bp were gel-purified with a QIAquick gel extraction kit before sequencing. The TCRbeta amplicons were sequenced with 250-bp paired-end reads on an Illumina HiSeq 2500. The authors' analysis ran thus. Quality trimming of reads was performed with Trimmomatic v0.33, and paired reads were merged with FLASH v1.2.11 so that full CDR3 sequences could be recovered. V, D and J germline segments were assigned to the rearranged TCRbeta sequences using MiGEC v1.2.1b. Clonotype statistics and Shannon-Wiener diversity indices were computed with VDJtools v1.0.0. To cut down on sampling bias, every analysis after diversity analysis relied on just the 250 most abundant clonotypes from each sample. Using fastp trimming at Q25 and MiXCR clonotype assembly, TCRdb reanalyzed the public sequencing data and kept in-frame beta chains. Here each entry gathers all rows of one CDR3 protein and keeps the most common genes and DNA. The V and J calls reflect TCRdb's pipeline rather than the authors' work. This sample gives 180,000 or so distinct CDR3 sequences in total; 60% of them show up just once. The top ten hold approximately 67% of the sample.

CDR1 and CDR2 are drawn from the germline V gene: MNHNS, SASEGT. Spanning cysteine to phenylalanine, the CDR3 consists of 13 amino acids. Just CDR3 DNA is preserved here, 39 bases in frame from base 1. The junction carries 8 bases between V and J, which are trimmed by 6 bases and 5 bases respectively. The chain is assembled from TRBV6-1 and TRBJ1-6, with an unclear D gene assignment. The sequence derives from a man aged 35-49 years with primary liver carcinoma and hepatitis B virus infection. Sequenced sample: peripheral blood. The DNA sequence follows: TGTGCCAGCAGGAACGCCGATAATTCACCCCTCCACTTT. This gives the protein CASRNADNSPLHF.